The T cell receptor (beta chain) described here comes from a study of cytomegalovirus exposure and HLA in healthy donors (dated by TCRdb to between 2016 and 2019). Looking at the study overall: An earlier analysis of approximately 640 of the donors reported about 250 Gb of sequence data and 117 million unique TCR beta sequences from 190 million or so T cells. Rather than using new phenotypic data, the later analysis identified candidate immune exposures from TCR beta sequences and from how often those sequences occurred across donors. A later genetic analysis took genome-wide SNP genotypes for 398 of the 666 donors and used that subset as a discovery cohort. The study profiled the T cell repertoires of about 640 subjects by immunosequencing and related them to cytomegalovirus serostatus. To predict cytomegalovirus infection status, the study combined high-throughput TCR immunosequencing, statistical association of individual TCRs with disease status, and machine learning. Typing coverage varied by locus: roughly 620-640 donors for A, B, C, DRB1 and DQB1; more than 500 for DQA1; around 570 for DPA1; around 450 for DPB1. A later analysis re-examined previously published TCR beta repertoires from 500 to 700 donors and added high-resolution HLA genotyping to investigate patterns of TCR occurrence. Along with the approximately 620-subject first cohort, a separate validation cohort of over 90 different subjects was used. An early release that covered about 600 HLA-typed donors contained 250 to 350 gigabases of sequencing data and roughly 84 million unique TCR sequences. Donor age, sex, ethnicity and CMV serostatus were collected together with the repertoire data. Among about 370 genotyped donors of the cohort, an average of around 240,000 unique TCR beta nucleotide sequences was sequenced per donor, of which about 19% were non-productive. The study aimed to test whether signatures of past pathogen exposure could be identified by cataloging public T cell receptors. Because of strong linkage in the cohort, roughly 5 DR-DQ haplotypes were treated as single units for association and clustering. HLA typing covered class I and class II loci at four-digit resolution. All discovery cohort repertoires had been generated using a single sequencing platform. An earlier analysis of 587 of the donors used high-throughput TCR beta sequencing to judge whether each TCR beta V gene segment behaved as functional or pseudogenic. The genetic ancestry cluster associated with self-reported Caucasian donors included approximately 85% of the roughly 390 genotyped donors.

The cohort consisted of hundreds of healthy bone marrow donors. At the time of sampling, all cohort members were nominally healthy, though unrecorded immune exposures were likely present. The donor was CMV seropositive and belonged to the group of some 290 seropositive cohort members. A peripheral blood sample was collected from each donor, and TCR beta sequencing was performed on peripheral blood mononuclear cells. Genomic DNA was extracted from the blood cell samples with the Qiagen DNeasy Blood Extraction Kit. The method behind the library was the immunoSEQ multiplex PCR assay. A mixture of 60 forward primers for TCR Vbeta segments and 13 reverse primers for TCR Jbeta segments was used in the multiplex PCR. A multiplex PCR assay on genomic DNA amplified the CDR3 region of rearranged TCR beta genes. Amplified TCR beta libraries were sequenced as 87-base-pair reads on the Illumina HiSeq System. The authors' pipeline ran thus. A later analysis tallied some 79 million unique TCR beta chains across the 700 or so repertoires, and about 10 million of those chains were shared by two or more donors. Raw reads were error-corrected and collapsed into unique sequences with a nearest-neighbor algorithm that merged closely related sequences to remove PCR and sequencing errors. V, D and J gene segments were assigned by aligning CDR3 sequences to IMGT reference sequences. For a sequence to be retained, at least a six-nucleotide match to both a V gene segment and a J gene segment was required. A rearrangement was called productive if the CDR3 had no stop codons and remained in frame with V and J, and every other rearrangement was called non-productive. Following IMGT convention, CDR3 was defined as the stretch from the second conserved V-encoded cysteine up to the conserved J-encoded phenylalanine. The earlier analysis of 500 to 650 of the donors excluded any sequence lacking an unambiguous match to a single V gene segment. In an earlier analysis of several hundred of the donors, V segments were called functional above 56.7% productive rearrangements and were called segregating when the between-donor standard deviation exceeded 5%. A statistical classification framework was built for diagnosing cytomegalovirus status from the catalog of TCR beta chain sequences. V and J gene assignment, in a later analysis, came from comparing TCR nucleotide sequences with IMGT/GENE-DB human TR gene sequences. A later analysis assigned CDR3 sequences and most-parsimonious VDJ recombination scenarios with the TCRdist pipeline. A later analysis defined each TCR beta chain by its CDR3 amino acid sequence plus V-gene family, and excluded reads lacking a unique V-gene family. To address suspected cross-contamination and a sequencing artifact, a later analysis removed 450 to 700 highly shared, low-generation-probability nucleotide sequences. A later analysis calculated a clonal expansion index for each public chain from normalized within-repertoire ranks of inferred template counts. A later analysis computed generation probabilities with a VDJ recombination model fitted to out-of-frame rearrangements, and checked the results against IGoR. Hypergeometric tests were used in a later analysis to score TCR-TCR, TCR-HLA and TCR-CMV co-occurrence, with a repertoire-size bias correction applied to the TCR pairs. To estimate false discovery rates, a later analysis permuted the HLA or CMV assignments 20 times. In a later analysis, co-occurring TCRs were grouped using DBSCAN, with TCRdist sequence similarity added in when clustering inside HLA-allele-positive subsets. For co-occurrence clustering, repertoires with fewer than 30,000 or more than 120,000 public chains were excluded, along with five repertoires with anomalous nucleotide sharing. TCRdb retrieved this table from immuneACCESS and kept in-frame rearrangements only. Not all clones are present; in checked studies, unresolved V genes account for under half, and no reason is known for the remainder. V, J and clone size derive from that table, while D and trimming were established from the DNA sequence. In all, the sample holds about 160,000 clones, and more than 65% of those were seen once. The ten biggest clones cover around 6% of the sample.

Study-wide conclusions, independent of this receptor: In an earlier analysis of 450 to 750 of the donors, most TCR beta V segments appeared in productive rearrangements about 87% or about 30% of the time, broadly matching IMGT annotations. According to a later analysis, most CMV-associated TCR beta chains appeared to be HLA-restricted, and the HLA associations seemed to be driven largely by CMV exposure. The 87-base-pair reads could not distinguish some IMGT-functional V segments, including TRBV6-2 and TRBV6-3, so those segments were excluded. A further reported finding was that TCR beta sequences accurately predicted the HLA-A and HLA-B alleles for most subjects in the first cohort. Compared with the roughly 710-donor mean, donors in an Asian-associated ancestry cluster had fewer N-insertions in productive TCRs, according to a later genetic analysis. Three of the identified cytomegalovirus-associated TCR beta chains were confirmed in vitro to be specific for cytomegalovirus antigens. An association between a missense DCLRE1C variant and V-gene and J-gene trimming of TCR beta chains was found in a later genetic analysis and replicated in an independent cohort. In a later analysis, some 17,000 TCR beta sequences were associated with specific HLA alleles at a false discovery rate of 0.05. In a later analysis, HLA-associated TCR beta chains were found to be more clonally expanded and to have lower generation probabilities than equally common non-associated chains. In the study, approximately 150 TCR beta chains were listed as associated with cytomegalovirus. It was suggested by the authors that the approach could potentially be generalized to other disease states and immunological phenotypes. Correlated functional status among segregating V segments might reflect linkage disequilibrium, but an unknown experimental factor could not be ruled out. Only TCR beta chains were sequenced in this cohort, and the absence of alpha or paired-chain data limited detectable features. Because counts were too low, seventeen rarely observed V segments, including chromosome 9 orphons, were excluded from the earlier analysis of some 590 of the donors. Because HLA typing was missing for some donors at each locus, association tests included only the typed subset. Immune exposure information for the cohort was limited to CMV serostatus. The presence/absence analyses assumed that sequencing depth was roughly uniform across donors, and that assumption may not be true. When HLA alleles, especially DR and DQ, strongly co-occurred, TCR associations were difficult to assign to individual alleles. In both the original and validation cohorts, the classifier was reported to diagnose cytomegalovirus status with high specificity and sensitivity. While some public TCRs were present in many individuals, most TCR sequences turned up only very rarely across donors. A later analysis reported that several top co-occurrence clusters appeared linked to parvovirus B19, influenza, CMV and Epstein-Barr virus. According to a later analysis, TCR association rates differed among HLA loci, with DRB1 alleles showing the most associated TCRs and HLA-C alleles showing the fewest. A cluster of highly shared sequence variants was judged likely to be a technical artifact of the sequencing pipeline.

Worth noting for this clone: Its binding antigen is unknown. It has no much larger one-base neighbor in the sample; base qualities were not kept.

The CDR3 spans 19 residues, from the cysteine through the phenylalanine. Only the CDR3 portion is preserved as DNA: 57 bases, with reading frame beginning at the first base. V trim: 5 bases; J trim: 4 bases; unmatched bases: 19. CDR1 and CDR2, per the germline V gene (reference sequence), are MNHEY and SMNVEV. Sequencing was performed on PBMCs. The chain employs TRBV27 and TRBJ1-2, with 10 bases aligning to TRBD1. This receptor was obtained from a man aged 45 to 65 in good health and CMV-seropositive. The DNA sequence is given as TGTGCCAGCAGTGTTACAGGGGGACAGGGGCGATTCGTTAGCTATGGCTACACCTTC. This gives the protein CASSVTGGQGRFVSYGYTF.